Below, one TCR beta chain is given with its context. These data come from a study of blood T cell repertoires in COVID-19. About the research overall: Sites across the United States, Italy and Spain contributed samples from acute and convalescent COVID-19. The cDNA or gDNA used as material had been derived from T cells, B-cell-depleted T cells, or PBMCs.

Trimming pared 5 bases from V and 4 bases from J, leaving 15 bases between. The CDR3 is made up of 14 amino acids. Germline CDR1 reads MNHEY; CDR2 reads SMNVEV (reference sequence). Assay: immunoSEQ multiplex PCR; the TCRdb copy retains only in-frame clones and omits some. The sample shows fewer than 10,000 clones, 65% to 90% of them seen only once. J is TRBJ2-7 and V is TRBV27; TRBD1 might be the D (5 bases). The TCR comes from a human donor with active COVID-19. The donor label of this sample is uncertain. Sample: peripheral blood. CDR3 coding DNA: TGTGCCAGCAGTCAAAGGCAGGGTTGGTACGAGCAGTACTTC. Translated: CASSQRQGWYEQYF.